This TCR beta chain was captured by sequencing in a study of CD8 T cells in Susac syndrome. Study summary: Intravenous immunoglobulin alone or corticosteroids were being given to patients with Susac syndrome at blood draw, unless they were therapy-naive.

All included Susac syndrome patients satisfied recently defined diagnostic criteria for definite or probable disease. CDR1 is SGHTA and CDR2 is FQGNSA in the germline V gene. Unmatched junction bases numbered 5, after V lost 1 base and J lost 5 bases. This CDR3 contains 15 residues. The RNA, 0.5 to 1 ug, was put through reverse transcription using random hexamers. The amplification used immunoSEQ multiplex PCR on TCR beta CDR3; it spanned 54 Vbeta and 13 Jbeta. Each CDR3 protein gets one entry after TCRdb re-called the immunoSEQ multiplex PCR reads with MiXCR. Here the sample spans 95,000 to 150,000 distinct CDR3 sequences, around 96% being singletons.

Sequenced material: CD4+ T cells from PBMCs. This chain links TRBV7-2 with TRBJ2-1; 7 bases are shared with TRBD2. This TCR derives from a human donor with Susac syndrome. The CDR3 sequence is CASSLVGGSDNEQFF. CDR3 DNA sequence: TGTGCCAGCAGCTTAGTCGGCGGGAGCGACAATGAGCAGTTCTTC.